This T cell receptor (beta chain) derives from a study of T cells in women clearing cervical HPV infection. Study-level background: Case blood drawn at lesion detection; control blood after infection cleared. Findings and caveats of the study: Controls had more TRBV6-7 (approximately 0.15%) than cases (about 0.11%). Repertoire richness, not evenness, was significantly elevated in CIN3+ cases versus controls.

The V gene's germline CDR1 is MGHDK and CDR2 SYGVNS. The CDR3 contains 13 residues. Trimming stripped 2 bases from V and 6 bases from J, with 11 bases between. Sequenced by immunoSEQ multiplex PCR; TCRdb stores in-frame clones only, minus some. The listing contains roughly 14,000 clones. As concerns this clone: No antigen is known for it. The read gets to within 3 residues of the CDR3 end, and the germline J gene fills in the rest.

All donors had a single incident cervical HPV16 infection, not prevalent. The rearrangement links TRBV25-1 to TRBJ2-7; perhaps TRBD1 as D (6 bases). The receptor was derived from a woman aged 18-69 years with a cervical HPV16 infection that either progressed to CIN3+ or cleared (not recorded which). Sequenced input: blood buffy coat. The sequenced CDR3 bases are TGTGCCAGCAGTGAACTGGGGGCGAGCGAG. This translates into CASSELGASE. The complete CDR3 reads CASSELGASEQYF.